This T cell receptor beta chain was documented in a study of shared clonotypes between healthy human individuals. Study observations and caveats: Naive subsets tended to show greater estimated richness than memory subsets. Generation probabilities were higher for clonotypes shared across all four sorted-subset donors than for unshared ones.

Details on this clone: Its antigen is still unknown.

Donors, healthy HIV-negative adults, lacked recent acute infections or vaccinations. Clones were sequenced by immunoSEQ multiplex PCR, and TCRdb holds only the in-frame ones, with some missing. The sample records 740,000 or so clones, around 78% being singletons. The origin of this receptor is a woman in her 30s in good health. Source material: memory CD4+ T cells sorted from blood. Subset of the sample: CD45RA-negative fraction.

For the CDR3, the DNA is TGTGCCAGCTCACCCGCTCGACTAGGACGGGACAATGAGCAGTTCTTC. The encoded protein is CASSPARLGRDNEQFF. The chain recombines TRBV18 with TRBJ2-1, with D possibly matching TRBD2 (6 bases). This CDR3 has 16 amino acids. V dropped 3 bases and J dropped 5 bases, with 17 bases sitting between them. The germline V gene encodes CDR1 KGHSH and CDR2 LQKENI.